The entry below gives a single T cell receptor beta chain sequence along with its context. Its antigen is as yet unknown. The entry originates in a study of OX40 agonist ivuxolimab in advanced cancers. Study details: The drug used for patients, ivuxolimab, was an agonistic anti-OX40 (CD134) antibody.

Trimming removed 5 bases from V and 6 bases from J, with 13 bases in between. CDR1 and CDR2 from the germline V gene are MDHEN and SYDVKM. This CDR3 region has 13 residues. Study-level results: At 0.1 to 3.0 mg/kg, clonal expansion of CD4+ and CD8+ blood T cells had occurred by week 6.

Repertoires were generated with immunoSEQ multiplex PCR, while TCRdb's copy carries only in-frame clones and drops some. The table lists about 64,000 clones, about 88% of them singletons. The rearrangement links TRBV28 to TRBJ1-2; the D is unclear. Material: CD4+ or CD8+ T cells sorted from blood, obtained in a trial of the OX40 agonist ivuxolimab. The TCR sequence derives from an adult with an advanced solid tumor such as melanoma, head and neck, liver or kidney cancer. The CDR3, as DNA: TGTGCCAGCAGTCTCTCGGTTTCCGATGGCTACACCTTC. Its translation is CASSLSVSDGYTF.